This T cell receptor beta chain was sequenced during a study of blood T cell repertoires in COVID-19. One Seattle source followed patients from active infection through their disease course. Germline CDR1 KGHDR, CDR2 SFDVKD. V was pared by 4 bases and J by 4 bases, with 9 bases of the junction left unmatched. The CDR3 sequence is 17 residues long. Authors' data handling: Researchers report that nucleated cell counts were estimated from reference gene primer amplification. Clones were sequenced by immunoSEQ multiplex PCR, and TCRdb holds only the in-frame ones, with some missing. V and J calls and clone size come straight from that table; D and trimming were deduced from the DNA. Of roughly 340,000 clones in the sample, about nine tenths were seen once.

Sequenced input: peripheral blood. This chain joins TRBV24-1 and TRBJ2-2; 9 nucleotides agree with TRBD1. The source of this sequence is a woman in her 70s with COVID-19, enrolled during active disease. For the CDR3, the DNA is TGTGCCACCAGTGACCACGGGACAGGGAAGGGCACCGGGGAGCTGTTTTTT. Translating it yields CATSDHGTGKGTGELFF.